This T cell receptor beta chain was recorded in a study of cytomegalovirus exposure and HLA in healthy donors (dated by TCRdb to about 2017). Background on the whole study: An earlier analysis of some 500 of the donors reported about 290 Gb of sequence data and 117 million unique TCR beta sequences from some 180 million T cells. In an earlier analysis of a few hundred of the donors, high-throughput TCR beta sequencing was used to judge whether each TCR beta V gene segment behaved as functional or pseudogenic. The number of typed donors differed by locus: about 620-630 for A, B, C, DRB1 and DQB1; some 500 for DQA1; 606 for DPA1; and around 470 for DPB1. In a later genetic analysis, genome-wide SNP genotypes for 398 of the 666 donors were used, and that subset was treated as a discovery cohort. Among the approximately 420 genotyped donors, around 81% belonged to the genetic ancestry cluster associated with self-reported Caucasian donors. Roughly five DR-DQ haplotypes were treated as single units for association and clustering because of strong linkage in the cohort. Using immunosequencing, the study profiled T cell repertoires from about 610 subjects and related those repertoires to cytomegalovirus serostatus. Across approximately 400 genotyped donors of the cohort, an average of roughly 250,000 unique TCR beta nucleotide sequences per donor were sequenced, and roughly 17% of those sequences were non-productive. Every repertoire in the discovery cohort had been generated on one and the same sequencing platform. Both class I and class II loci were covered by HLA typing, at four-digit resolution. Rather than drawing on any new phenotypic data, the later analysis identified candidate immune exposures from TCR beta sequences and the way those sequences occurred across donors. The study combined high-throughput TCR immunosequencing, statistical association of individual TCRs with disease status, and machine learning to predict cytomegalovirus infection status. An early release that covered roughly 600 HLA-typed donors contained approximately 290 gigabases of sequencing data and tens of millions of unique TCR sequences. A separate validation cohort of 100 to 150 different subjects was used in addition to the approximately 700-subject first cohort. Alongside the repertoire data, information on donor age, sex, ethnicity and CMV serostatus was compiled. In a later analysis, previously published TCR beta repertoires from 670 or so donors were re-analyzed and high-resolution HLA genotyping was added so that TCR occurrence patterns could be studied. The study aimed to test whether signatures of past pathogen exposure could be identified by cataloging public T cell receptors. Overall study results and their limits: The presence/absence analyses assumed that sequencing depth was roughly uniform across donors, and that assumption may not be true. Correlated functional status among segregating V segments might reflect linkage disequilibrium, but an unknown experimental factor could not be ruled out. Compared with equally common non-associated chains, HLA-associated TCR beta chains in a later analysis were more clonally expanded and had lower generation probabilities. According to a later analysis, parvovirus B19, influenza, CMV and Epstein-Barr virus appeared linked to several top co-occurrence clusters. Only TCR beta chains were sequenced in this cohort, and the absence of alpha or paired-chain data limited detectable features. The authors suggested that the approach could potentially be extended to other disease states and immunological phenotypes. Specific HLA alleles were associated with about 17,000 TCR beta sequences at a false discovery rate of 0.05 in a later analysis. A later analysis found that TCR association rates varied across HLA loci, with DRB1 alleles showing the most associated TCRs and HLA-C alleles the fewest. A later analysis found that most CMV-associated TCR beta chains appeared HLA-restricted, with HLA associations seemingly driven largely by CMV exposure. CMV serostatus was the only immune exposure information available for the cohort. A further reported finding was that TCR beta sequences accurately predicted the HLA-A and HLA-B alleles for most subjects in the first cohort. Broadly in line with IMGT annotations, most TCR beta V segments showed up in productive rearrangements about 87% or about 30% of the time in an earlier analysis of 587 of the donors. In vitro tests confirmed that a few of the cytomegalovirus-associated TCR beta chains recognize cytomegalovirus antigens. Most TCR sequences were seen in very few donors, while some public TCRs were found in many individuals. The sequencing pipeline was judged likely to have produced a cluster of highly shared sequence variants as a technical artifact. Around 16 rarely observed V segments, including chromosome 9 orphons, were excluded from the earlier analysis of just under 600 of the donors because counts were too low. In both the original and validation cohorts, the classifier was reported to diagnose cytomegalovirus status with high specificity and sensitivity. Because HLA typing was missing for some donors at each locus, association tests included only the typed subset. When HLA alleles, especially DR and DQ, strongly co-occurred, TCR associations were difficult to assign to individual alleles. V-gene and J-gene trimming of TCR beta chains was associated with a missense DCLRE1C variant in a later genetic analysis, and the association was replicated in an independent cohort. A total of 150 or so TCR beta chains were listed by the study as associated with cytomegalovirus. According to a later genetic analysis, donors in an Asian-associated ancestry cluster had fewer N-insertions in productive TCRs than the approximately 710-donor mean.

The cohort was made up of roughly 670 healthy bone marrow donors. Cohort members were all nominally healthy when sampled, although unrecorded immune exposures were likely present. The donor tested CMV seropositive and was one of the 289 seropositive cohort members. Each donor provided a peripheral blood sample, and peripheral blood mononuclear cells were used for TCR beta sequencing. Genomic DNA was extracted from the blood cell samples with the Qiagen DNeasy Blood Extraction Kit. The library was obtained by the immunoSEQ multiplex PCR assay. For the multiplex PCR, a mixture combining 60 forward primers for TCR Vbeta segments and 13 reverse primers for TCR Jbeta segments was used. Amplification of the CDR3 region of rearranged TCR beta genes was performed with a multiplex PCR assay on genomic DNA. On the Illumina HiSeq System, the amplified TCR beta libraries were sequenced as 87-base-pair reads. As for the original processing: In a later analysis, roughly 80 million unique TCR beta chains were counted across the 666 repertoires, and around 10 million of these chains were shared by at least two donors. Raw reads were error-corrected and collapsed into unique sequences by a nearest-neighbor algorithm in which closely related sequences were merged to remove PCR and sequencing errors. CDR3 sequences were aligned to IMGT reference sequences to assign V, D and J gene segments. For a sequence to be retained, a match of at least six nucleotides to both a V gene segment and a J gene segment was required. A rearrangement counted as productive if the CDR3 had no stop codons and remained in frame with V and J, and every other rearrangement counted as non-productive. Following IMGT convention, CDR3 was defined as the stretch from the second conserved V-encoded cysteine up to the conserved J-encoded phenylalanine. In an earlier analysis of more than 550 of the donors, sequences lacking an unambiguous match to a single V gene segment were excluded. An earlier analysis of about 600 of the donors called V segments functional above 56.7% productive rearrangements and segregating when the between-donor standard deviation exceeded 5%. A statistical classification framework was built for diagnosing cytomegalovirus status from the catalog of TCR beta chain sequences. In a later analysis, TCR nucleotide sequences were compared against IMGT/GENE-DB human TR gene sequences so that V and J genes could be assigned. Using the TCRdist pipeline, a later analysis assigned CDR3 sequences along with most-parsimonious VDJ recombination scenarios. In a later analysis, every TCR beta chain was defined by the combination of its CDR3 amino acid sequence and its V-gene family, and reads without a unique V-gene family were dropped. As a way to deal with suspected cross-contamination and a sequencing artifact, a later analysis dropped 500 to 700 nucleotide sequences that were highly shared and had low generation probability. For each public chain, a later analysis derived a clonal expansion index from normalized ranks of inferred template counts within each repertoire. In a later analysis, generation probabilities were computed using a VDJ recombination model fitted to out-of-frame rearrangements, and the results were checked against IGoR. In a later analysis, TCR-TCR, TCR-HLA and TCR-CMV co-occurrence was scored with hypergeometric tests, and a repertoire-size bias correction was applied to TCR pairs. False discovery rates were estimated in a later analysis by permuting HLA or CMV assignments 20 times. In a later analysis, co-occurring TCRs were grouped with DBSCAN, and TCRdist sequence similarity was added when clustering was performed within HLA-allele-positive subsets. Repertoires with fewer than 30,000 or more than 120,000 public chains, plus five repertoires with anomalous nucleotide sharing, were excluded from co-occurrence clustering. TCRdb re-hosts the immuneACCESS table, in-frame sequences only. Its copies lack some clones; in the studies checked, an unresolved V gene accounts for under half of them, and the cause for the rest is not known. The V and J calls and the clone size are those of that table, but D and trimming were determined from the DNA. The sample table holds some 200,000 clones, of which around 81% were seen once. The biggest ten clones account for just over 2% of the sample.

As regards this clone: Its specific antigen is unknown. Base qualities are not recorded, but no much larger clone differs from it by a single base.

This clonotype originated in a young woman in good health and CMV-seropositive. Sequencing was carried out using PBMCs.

The nucleotide sequence reads as follows: TGCGCCAGCAGCCCACATCGGGACAGAGACTACACCTTC. Protein translation: CASSPHRDRDYTF. The rearranged segments are TRBV4-3 and TRBJ1-2, with 7 bases matching TRBD1. Via the germline V gene, CDR1 is LGHNA and CDR2 YSLEER. V is cut back by 4 bases and J by 10 bases, with 9 bases in the junction unmatched. The CDR3 has 13 amino acids, counting the end cysteine and phenylalanine. Kept here is only the CDR3 DNA, which spans 39 bases and is read in frame from base 1.